This entry describes one TCR beta chain. The antigen is undetermined. The data derive from a study of T cell responses to AZD1222 COVID-19 vaccine. Study-wide findings and caveats: Baseline seropositives among AZD1222 recipients totaled only five to seven. White British ancestry dominated among donors, who included more females, and clonal diversity was possibly underestimated.

Data came from immunoSEQ multiplex PCR; TCRdb stores just in-frame clones and leaves some out. Among about 270,000 clones, 94% were seen once, and the ten largest hold around 0.58%. CDR1 and CDR2 from the germline V gene are SGHRS and YFSETQ. V was clipped by 5 bases and J by 0 bases, with 13 bases between them. The CDR3 length is 15 residues. The material sequenced was peripheral blood, taken 28 days after the second AZD1222 dose. The rearrangement uses TRBV5-1 and TRBJ2-3; maybe TRBD2 (5 bases). The receptor comes from an adult who received the AZD1222 COVID-19 vaccine. CDR3 region: CASRAGPDSTDTQYF. The CDR3 DNA reads TGCGCCAGCAGGGCGGGTCCTGATAGCACAGATACGCAGTATTTT.